This T cell receptor (beta chain) was captured by sequencing in a study of technical replicates of blood from a few donors. Data came from immunoSEQ multiplex PCR; TCRdb stores just in-frame clones and leaves some out. The sample holds about 70,000 clones, just under 97% seen once. From germline, CDR1 is SGHRS and CDR2 YFSETQ. V was pared by 0 bases and J by 4 bases, with 9 bases between. The CDR3 is 14 residues long. The sequencing sample was made of T cells isolated from PBMCs. This sequence originates from a human donor in good health. This chain links TRBV5-1 with TRBJ2-3, with D uncertain. The CDR3 sequence is CASSLVAGSDTQYF. CDR3 DNA: TGCGCCAGCAGCTTGGTGGCAGGTTCAGATACGCAGTATTTT.